The following is a TCR beta chain sequence with its context. Its cognate antigen has yet to be identified. No base qualities exist here, and no much larger clone lies one base off it. The library came from the immunoSEQ multiplex PCR assay. RNA was extracted from all samples and reverse transcribed into cDNA as template for TCR sequencing. First-strand cDNA was synthesized using SuperScript III with a 2:1 mix of oligo-dT and random hexamers. Amplification bias was assessed with a synthetic immune receptor repertoire, and residual bias was removed computationally. Processing in the source paper ran as follows. Raw reads were preprocessed to remove errors, and CDR3 was defined by IMGT conventions from the conserved cysteine to phenylalanine. Clonality was computed by normalizing Shannon entropy by log2 of the number of productive unique TCRs and subtracting the result from 1. Whether scalp clones were CD4 or CD8 was inferred by matching scalp TCRbeta sequences against CD4 and CD8 repertoires sorted from blood. This is the immuneACCESS table as TCRdb keeps it, with only in-frame sequences that have V and J called. A part of the clones is gone; compared with another copy, unresolved V genes explain less than half, and the rest is unexplained. That table is the source of V, J and clone size, and D and trimming were worked out from the DNA. For this sample there are around 190,000 clones; around three fifths appear just once. The biggest ten clones account for over 1% of the sample.

The time point label for this specimen denotes: 20 to 30 weeks on oral tofacitinib. This sample's treatment or condition label indicates: oral pan-JAK inhibitor, 5-10 mg twice daily. Lesional scalp punch biopsies and peripheral blood were obtained from alopecia areata patients. After PBMCs were isolated by density centrifugation and stained for CD3, CD4 and CD8, a FACSAria was used to sort CD4+ and CD8+ T cells. This entry comes from a study of CD8+ T cells in alopecia areata (dated by TCRdb to 2016 to 2018). Background for the entire study: Treated patients were enrolled in an open-label pilot trial of oral tofacitinib, 5 to 10 mg twice daily, for moderate-to-severe alopecia areata. Tofacitinib-treated patients had biopsies at baseline and at 4 and 24 weeks of treatment, with a later scalp biopsy in several patients. Scalp tissue and sorted CD4+ and CD8+ peripheral blood T cells from patchy and totalis/universalis alopecia areata patients and from healthy controls were covered by human TCRbeta sequencing. RNA came from the PAXgene miRNA kit for fixed scalp, the miRNeasy kit for PBMCs, and the RNeasy kit for mouse skin. immunoSEQ multiplex PCR using 35 Vbeta forward primers and 13 Jbeta reverse primers was used to amplify TCRbeta CDR3 regions. In both human patients and the C3H/HeJ mouse model, the study applied high-throughput TCRbeta sequencing to look at T cell clonal expansion in alopecia areata. Scalp clonality was compared across normal scalp (n=4), patchy alopecia areata scalp (n=8), and alopecia totalis/universalis scalp (n=8). The SALT score, which quantifies the percentage of affected scalp surface area, was used to measure disease severity in treated patients. Tofacitinib was administered for 6 to 18 months, and 6 months of follow-up off drug were then conducted to assess delayed response and recurrence.

Broader findings and caveats from the paper: Scalp TCR repertoire analysis is complicated because resident alphabeta T cells in normal human skin are also sequenced, whereas mouse skin is dominated by gammadelta T cells. During tofacitinib treatment, many expanded lesional clones remained in scalp and blood, and this persistence may partly explain relapse after treatment is stopped. Compared with normal scalp, lesional scalp had higher clonality and more expanded CD8+ clones, particularly in alopecia totalis/universalis, a pattern that suggests antigenic drive. Tofacitinib significantly lowered scalp clonality and the number of expanded CD8+ clones among the top 100 scalp clones. Because the treated cohort was small and had only one nonresponder, larger studies are needed to examine links between baseline CD8+ expansion and response. Compared with mice, TCR sequences shared between patients were less clear, possibly partly because of HLA diversity across the patient population.

V is shortened by 0 bases, J by 5 bases, and the region joining them spans 14 bases. The germline V gene gives CDR1 as SGHDT and CDR2 as YYEEEE. The CDR3 covers 15 residues, taking in both the cysteine and the phenylalanine. Left in the record is the CDR3 DNA by itself, 45 bases read in frame from the first base. The sequencing used CD4+ T cells sorted from blood, collected at week 24, from a patient treated with tofacitinib. This sequence uses TRBV5-6 and TRBJ1-1; no confident D gene assignment can be made. The sequence was obtained from a human donor with alopecia areata. The DNA reads as follows: TGTGCCAGCAGCTTGGATGGGGTTGGGTGGACTGAAGCTTTCTTT. Its translation is CASSLDGVGWTEAFF. This CDR3, with the reference TRBV5-6 and TRBJ1-1 proteins standing in past its ends, gives the full variable domain DAGVTQSPTHLIKTRGQQVTLRCSPKSGHDTVSWYQQALGQGPQFIFQYYEEEERQRGNFPDRFSGHQFPNYSSELNVNALLLGDSALYLCASSLDGVGWTEAFFGQGTRLTVV.